A selection of T cell receptor beta chains follows, all from one sample in a study of shared clonotypes between healthy human individuals. Clones were read by immunoSEQ multiplex PCR, and TCRdb kept only the in-frame ones, dropping some. Here the sample spans about 2.1 million clones, over 85% being singletons. Sequenced: naive CD8+ T cells from PBMCs. All receptors derive from a man between 18 and 35 years old in good health. Some clones in this sample may be carry-over from other donors' samples. Each CDR3 is given with its conserved first and last residue. D genes are given only for firm matches. Not all rows give a size; the values are once, few, many and, for expanded clones, a class.

v_call	clone_size	d_call	j_call	cdr3_nt	cdr3_aa
TRBV5-1	-	-	TRBJ2-3	TGCGCCAGCAGCTTGGCCGTCCGATACACAGATACGCAGTATTTT	CASSLAVRYTDTQYF
TRBV11-2	-	-	TRBJ1-1	TGTGCCAGCAGCTACACAGGTGTGAGGGCCCACACTGAAGCTTTCTTT	CASSYTGVRAHTEAFF
TRBV19	-	TRBD2	TRBJ2-1	TGTGCCAGTAGTATGGCGGGAGCTGGATACAATGAGCAGTTCTTC	CASSMAGAGYNEQFF
TRBV27	-	-	TRBJ2-7	TGTGCCAGCAGTTCCCACCTGATGGCGTGGTACGAGCAGTACTTC	CASSSHLMAWYEQYF
TRBV16	once	TRBD2	TRBJ2-7	TGTGCCAGCAGCCCCCGCGGGGGGCAGGTCGACTACGAGCAGTACTTC	CASSPRGGQVDYEQYF
TRBV6-5	-	TRBD2	TRBJ2-1	TGTGCCAGCAGCCCGGGGGGGGGCTCCTACAATGAGCAGTTCTTC	CASSPGGGSYNEQFF
TRBV28	-	-	TRBJ2-3	TGTGCCAGCAGTTTGGGCGGGACAGTGGGAGATACGCAGTATTTT	CASSLGGTVGDTQYF
TRBV9	-	-	TRBJ2-7	TGTGCCAGCAGCGTAGGACCGGGGAGAGAGCAGTACTTC	CASSVGPGREQYF
TRBV2	-	-	TRBJ1-2	TGTGCCGACCGGGACGGTTCTGGCTACACCTTC	CADRDGSGYTF
TRBV27	-	TRBD1	TRBJ1-2	TGTGCCAGCAGTAGCCGGGACAGGGCAGCGGGGGGCTACACCTTC	CASSSRDRAAGGYTF
TRBV11-2	-	-	TRBJ2-7	TGTGCCAGCAGCCACTACGAGCAGTACTTC	CASSHYEQYF
TRBV30	-	-	TRBJ1-6	TGTGCCTTGAGCTCCTATAATTCACCCCTCCACTTT	CALSSYNSPLHF
TRBV27	-	-	TRBJ1-3	TGTGCCAGCAGGGAGACAGGTGTCTCTGGAAACACCATATATTTT	CASRETGVSGNTIYF
TRBV4-3	-	TRBD2	TRBJ2-7	TGCGCCAGCAGCCAAGAAGGAGACTACGCGGGAGATGCCTACGAGCAGTACTTC	CASSQEGDYAGDAYEQYF
TRBV7-2	-	-	TRBJ1-2	TGTGCCACTAGGGGTGGTGAAGGCTATGGCTACACCTTC	CATRGGEGYGYTF
TRBV5-6	-	-	TRBJ2-7	TGTGCCAGCAGCTTGGGACAGAGCTCCTACGAGCAGTACTTC	CASSLGQSSYEQYF
TRBV6-5	-	-	TRBJ1-1	TGTGCCAGCAGTTACTCGGCGGCTTGGGACACTGAAGCTTTCTTT	CASSYSAAWDTEAFF
TRBV9	-	TRBD1	TRBJ1-3	TGTGCCAGCAGCGTAGCAGGGGGCAACTCTGGAAACACCATATATTTT	CASSVAGGNSGNTIYF
TRBV4-1	-	-	TRBJ2-1	TGCGCCAGCAGCCAAGATGATGAGCAGTTCTTC	CASSQDDEQFF
TRBV7-6	-	TRBD2	TRBJ2-2	TGTGCCAGCAGCTACGGGACTAGCGGGACCGGGGAGCTGTTTTTT	CASSYGTSGTGELFF
TRBV4-1	-	-	TRBJ1-2	TGCGCCAGCAGCCAAGACAGCCCCTATGGCTACACCTTC	CASSQDSPYGYTF
TRBV15	once	-	TRBJ1-5	TGTGCCACCAGCACTAAGGATAGCAATCAGCCCCAGCATTTT	CATSTKDSNQPQHF
TRBV4-3	-	TRBD1	TRBJ1-6	TGCGCCAGCAGCCAAGATGGGGGACAGGGGCATCGGTCCCTCCACTTT	CASSQDGGQGHRSLHF
TRBV27	-	TRBD1	TRBJ1-1	TGTGCCAGCGCTTCAGGGGGCTGGAACACTGAAGCTTTCTTT	CASASGGWNTEAFF
TRBV28	-	TRBD2	TRBJ2-3	TGTGCCAGCAGTCTTCCGGGACTAGCGGTCGGCGATACGCAGTATTTT	CASSLPGLAVGDTQYF
TRBV7-6	-	-	TRBJ2-5	TGTGCCAGCAGTAGACCGTCCTTGGTAGAAGAGACCCAGTACTTC	CASSRPSLVEETQYF
TRBV30	-	-	TRBJ2-6	TGTGCCTGGAGTGTCTTAGGCCCTAGAAGTGGGGCCAACGTCCTGACTTTC	CAWSVLGPRSGANVLTF
TRBV15	once	-	TRBJ1-3	TGTGCCACCAGCAGAACAGGGTCTGGAACAGGAAACACCATATATTTT	CATSRTGSGTGNTIYF
TRBV28	-	TRBD2	TRBJ2-7	TGTGCCAGCAGTTTAGGACTAGCGAGCTCCTACGAGCAGTACTTC	CASSLGLASSYEQYF
TRBV5-1	once	TRBD2	TRBJ2-1	TGCGCCAGCAGCCCGGAGTATTTGGGACTAGCGGGAAGCTCCTACAATGAGCAGTTCTTC	CASSPEYLGLAGSSYNEQFF
TRBV15	-	-	TRBJ2-7	TGTGCCACCAGCAGACCAGACGGACCCGCAGACTTC	CATSRPDGPADF
TRBV5-1	-	-	TRBJ1-1	TGCGCCAGCAGCTTGAAAGGGAGAGGGAACACTGAAGCTTTCTTT	CASSLKGRGNTEAFF
TRBV14	-	TRBD1	TRBJ2-7	TGTGCCAGCAGCCTTAAGGACAGGGAGTGGGACGAGCAGTACTTC	CASSLKDREWDEQYF
TRBV6-6	-	TRBD2	TRBJ2-7	TGTGCCAGCAGTCACACACTAGCGAACTACGAGCAGTACTTC	CASSHTLANYEQYF
TRBV5-6	-	-	TRBJ1-3	TGTGCCAGCAGCTCGACAGCCTCTGGAAACACCATATATTTT	CASSSTASGNTIYF
TRBV27	-	TRBD1	TRBJ1-2	TGTGCCAGCAGTTTCACCGGGACAGTAAACTATGGCTACACCTTC	CASSFTGTVNYGYTF
TRBV19	once	-	TRBJ2-1	TGTGCCAGTAGTATAGTGGGCGGCACTAGGGAGCAGTTCTTC	CASSIVGGTREQFF
TRBV6-6	-	-	TRBJ1-4	TGTGCCAGCAGTTACCGTCATGAAAAACTGTTTTTT	CASSYRHEKLFF